This T cell receptor (beta chain) was recovered during a study of neurological immune-mediated disorders. TCRdb processed the 5' RACE reads anew with MiXCR; each CDR3 protein has one entry. The table lists about 66,000 distinct CDR3 sequences, less than 5.5% of them singletons. The sample holds many counts of this clonotype. Sequenced sample: PBMCs. This clonotype was obtained from a man aged 25-45 years with multiple sclerosis.

CDR3 in DNA: TGCAGCGTTGTGGAGCAGATCGCCTACAATGAGCAGTTCTTC. Protein product: CSVVEQIAYNEQFF. The chain recombines TRBV29-1 with TRBJ2-1; D remains unclear. Germline V lookup: CDR1 SQVTM, CDR2 ANQGSEA. The V end was cut by 4 bases, the J end by 2 bases, with 12 bases between. The CDR3 extends over 14 amino acids.